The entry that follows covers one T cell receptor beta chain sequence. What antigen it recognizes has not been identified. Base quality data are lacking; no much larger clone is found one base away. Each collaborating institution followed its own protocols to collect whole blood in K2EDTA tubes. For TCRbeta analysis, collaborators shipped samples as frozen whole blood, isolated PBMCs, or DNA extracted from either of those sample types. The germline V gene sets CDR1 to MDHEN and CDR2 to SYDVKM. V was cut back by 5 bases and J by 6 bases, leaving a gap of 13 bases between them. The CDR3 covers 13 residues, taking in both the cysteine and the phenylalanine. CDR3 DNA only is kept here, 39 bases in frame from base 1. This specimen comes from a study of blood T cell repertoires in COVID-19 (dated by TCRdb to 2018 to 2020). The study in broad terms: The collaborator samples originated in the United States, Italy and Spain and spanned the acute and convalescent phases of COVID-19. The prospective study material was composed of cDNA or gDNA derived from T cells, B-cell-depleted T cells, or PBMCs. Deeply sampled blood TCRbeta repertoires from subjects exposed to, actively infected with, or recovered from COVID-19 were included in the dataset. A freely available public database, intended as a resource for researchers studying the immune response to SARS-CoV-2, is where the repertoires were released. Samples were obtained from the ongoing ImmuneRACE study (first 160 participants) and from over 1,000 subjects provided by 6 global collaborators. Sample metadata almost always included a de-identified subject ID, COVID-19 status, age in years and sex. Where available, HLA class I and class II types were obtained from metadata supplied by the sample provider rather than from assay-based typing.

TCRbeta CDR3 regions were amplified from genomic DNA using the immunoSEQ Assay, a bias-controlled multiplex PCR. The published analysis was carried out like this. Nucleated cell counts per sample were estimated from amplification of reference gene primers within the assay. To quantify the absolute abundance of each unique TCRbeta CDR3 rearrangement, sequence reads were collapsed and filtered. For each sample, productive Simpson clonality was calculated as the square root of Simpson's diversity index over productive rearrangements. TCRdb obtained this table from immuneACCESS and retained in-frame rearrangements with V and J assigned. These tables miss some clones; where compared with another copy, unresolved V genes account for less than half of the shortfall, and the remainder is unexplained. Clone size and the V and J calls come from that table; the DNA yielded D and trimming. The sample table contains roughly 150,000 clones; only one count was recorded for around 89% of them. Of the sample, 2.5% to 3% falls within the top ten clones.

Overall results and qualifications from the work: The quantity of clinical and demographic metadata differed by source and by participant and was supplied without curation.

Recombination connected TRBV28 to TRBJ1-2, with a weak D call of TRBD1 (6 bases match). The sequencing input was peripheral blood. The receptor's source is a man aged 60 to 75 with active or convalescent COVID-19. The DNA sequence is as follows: TGTGCCAGCAGTAACCCGAACAGGGATGGCTACACCTTC. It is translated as CASSNPNRDGYTF.